Presented here are 2 T cell receptor beta chains from one specimen sequenced in a study of vaccination and CD4 T cells after COVID-19. The sample's treatment: approximately 9-day PBMC culture with coronavirus spike peptide pools or control peptides (ViraFEST assay). No antigen has been identified for these receptors. The Oncomine TCR Beta short-read assay sequenced DNA from cultured CD4+ T cells. MiXCR was run by TCRdb on the PCR reads, yielding one entry per CDR3 protein. The sample holds roughly 28,000 distinct CDR3 sequences, under 75% seen once. The source was CD4+ T cells from blood, cultured in vitro, collected after SARS-CoV-2 vaccination. The receptor set was obtained from a human donor who received a COVID-19 vaccine.

This clonotype occurred a few times. The chain combines TRBV7-6 with TRBJ2-3; D call uncertain. Germline lookup yields CDR1 SGHVS and CDR2 FNYEAQ. The CDR3 contains 14 residues. The V and J ends lost 5 bases and 2 bases respectively, with 11 bases between them. Here the CDR3 DNA reads TGTGCCAGCAGCCTCCAAGTTGTCACAGATACGCAGTATTTT. This sequence encodes CASSLQVVTDTQYF.

Only a few counts were recorded for this clonotype. The chain carries TRBV30 and TRBJ1-1; TRBD1 aligns across 8 bases. Germline assignment: CDR1 GTSNPN and CDR2 SVGIG (reference sequence). The CDR3 contains 16 residues. V dropped 0 bases and J dropped 3; count of bases not matched to a gene: 9. CDR3 amino acids: CAWSVRRTGWDTEAFF. The CDR3 DNA is TGTGCCTGGAGTGTAAGACGGACAGGGTGGGACACTGAAGCTTTCTTT.